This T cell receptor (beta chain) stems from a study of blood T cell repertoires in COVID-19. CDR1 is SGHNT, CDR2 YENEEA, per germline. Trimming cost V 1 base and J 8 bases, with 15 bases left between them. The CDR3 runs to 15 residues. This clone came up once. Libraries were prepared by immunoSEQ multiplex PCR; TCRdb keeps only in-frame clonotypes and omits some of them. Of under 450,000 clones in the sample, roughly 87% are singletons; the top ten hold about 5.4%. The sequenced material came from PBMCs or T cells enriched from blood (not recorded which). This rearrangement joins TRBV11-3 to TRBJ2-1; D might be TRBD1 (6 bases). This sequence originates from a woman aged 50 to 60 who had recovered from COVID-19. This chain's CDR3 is CASSLAWAGDDEQFF. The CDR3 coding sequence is TGTGCCAGCAGCTTAGCCTGGGCAGGGGACGATGAGCAGTTCTTC.